This T cell receptor beta chain was documented in a study of preoperative IRX-2 immunotherapy in early breast cancer. The CDR3 covers 13 residues. Germline-derived CDR1 and CDR2 are MNHEY and SMNVEV (reference sequence). V shed 3 bases and J shed 6 bases, with 8 bases lying between them. The data were produced by immunoSEQ multiplex PCR, yet TCRdb's version contains in-frame clones alone and is incomplete. The sample yields fewer than 30,000 clones, 85% to 90% seen once. Sample treatment: preoperative locoregional IRX-2 cytokine immunotherapy. Patients received preoperative, locoregional IRX-2 cytokine immunotherapy in a phase Ib study.

This chain joins TRBV27 and TRBJ2-2; D possibly corresponds to TRBD1 (5 bases). The receptor's source is a human donor with breast cancer. The specimen was obtained from a patient treated with IRX-2 immunotherapy. The CDR3 here is CASSFQGAGELFF. The CDR3 bases are TGTGCCAGCAGTTTTCAGGGCGCCGGGGAGCTGTTTTTT.